A single T cell receptor (beta chain) is shown here with its context. The source of the sample is a study of T cells in Graves' hyperthyroidism and ophthalmopathy. The source material, RNA transcripts, was used to amplify TCR beta CDR3 regions. Carried out on the TCR CDR3, a first-round RT-PCR used the HTBI primer set. TCRdb reprocessed the multiplex PCR reads with MiXCR, giving one entry per CDR3 protein. The sample contains some 420,000 distinct CDR3 sequences, roughly an eighth of which appear only once. The V gene end was trimmed by 6 bases and the J gene end by 2 bases; junction bases not matched to a gene: 9. The CDR3 has 15 amino acids. Germline CDR1 LNHDA, CDR2 SQIVND (reference sequence).

The gene calls are TRBV19 and TRBJ1-2, with 7 nucleotides matching TRBD1. The source is a woman younger than 35 with Graves' hyperthyroidism. The sample consisted of blood. The CDR3 region has the DNA TGTGCCAGTAGGCTACAGGCACAGGGGAACTATGGCTACACCTTC. As protein: CASRLQAQGNYGYTF. Filled out from reference TRBV19 and TRBJ1-2, the complete variable domain reads DGGITQSPKYLFRKEGQNVTLSCEQNLNHDAMYWYRQDPGQGLRLIYYSQIVNDFQKGDIAEGYSVSREKKESFPLTVTSAQKNPTAFYLCASRLQAQGNYGYTFGSGTRLTVV.